This T cell receptor (beta chain) was retrieved from a study of blood T cell repertoires in COVID-19. The overall study: Italy, Spain and the United States were the sources of the convalescent and acute COVID-19 samples. T cells, B-cell-depleted T cells, or PBMCs supplied cDNA or gDNA.

Under the authors' procedure: Researchers report that nucleated cell counts were estimated from reference gene primer amplification. Method: immunoSEQ multiplex PCR; TCRdb's copy keeps in-frame clones and lacks some. V, J and clone size are those of that table, while D and trimming were read from the DNA. This sample carries roughly 200,000 clones, 75% to 95% of them seen once, and the ten largest clones take 0.5% to 0.65%. The TCR originated in a man aged 50 to 59 with acute or convalescent COVID-19. Sequenced sample: peripheral blood.

The chain's CDR3 is CASRDAGVGHEQYF. The CDR3 DNA is TGTGCCAGCAGGGACGCGGGGGTGGGCCACGAGCAGTACTTC. The chain links TRBV2 to TRBJ2-7; 7 nucleotides align to TRBD2. Looked up from germline, CDR1 is SNHLY and CDR2 is FYNNEI. V was pared by 6 bases and J by 5 bases, with 10 bases of the junction left unmatched. The CDR3 is made up of 14 amino acids.